A selection of T cell receptor beta chains follows, all from one sample in a study of post-analysis software for immune sequencing data. TCRdb processed the PCR reads anew with MiXCR; each CDR3 protein has one entry. This sample has hundreds of thousands of distinct CDR3 sequences, with about 40% found just once. Sequenced: blood. The receptors here all came from a girl aged 10-17 years with multiple sclerosis. Both conserved end residues are part of each CDR3. The order of the fields is CDR3 protein, D gene, V gene, J gene. D genes are given only for firm matches.

CDR3 protein: CASRGREAGLPDTQYF
D gene: .
V gene: TRBV6-5
J gene: TRBJ2-3

CDR3 protein: CASSVSRGSSYEQYF
D gene: TRBD2
V gene: TRBV7-2
J gene: TRBJ2-7

CDR3 protein: CASSDRRNEQFF
D gene: .
V gene: TRBV7-9
J gene: TRBJ2-1

CDR3 protein: CASRDASSYNEQFF
D gene: .
V gene: TRBV6-1
J gene: TRBJ2-1

CDR3 protein: CASSFKLGFSYEQYF
D gene: .
V gene: TRBV13
J gene: TRBJ2-7

CDR3 protein: CAISGGSHRDRGPNNYGYTF
D gene: TRBD1
V gene: TRBV10-3
J gene: TRBJ1-2

CDR3 protein: CSATRTSGYEQYF
D gene: TRBD2
V gene: TRBV20-1
J gene: TRBJ2-7

CDR3 protein: CASSSLGFLLSGYTF
D gene: .
V gene: TRBV12-3/TRBV12-4
J gene: TRBJ1-2

CDR3 protein: CASSTGGQHEQFF
D gene: .
V gene: TRBV5-1
J gene: TRBJ2-1

CDR3 protein: CSAPEPPDRSTNEKLFF
D gene: .
V gene: TRBV20-1
J gene: TRBJ1-4

CDR3 protein: CASTRGGNEQFF
D gene: .
V gene: TRBV2
J gene: TRBJ2-1

CDR3 protein: CASSWGGGVLSTDTQYF
D gene: TRBD2
V gene: TRBV7-2
J gene: TRBJ2-3

CDR3 protein: CASRIGNEQFF
D gene: .
V gene: TRBV19
J gene: TRBJ2-1

CDR3 protein: CASSSLGGFETGELFF
D gene: .
V gene: TRBV7-8
J gene: TRBJ2-2

CDR3 protein: CASSLGAVSRNEQFF
D gene: .
V gene: TRBV5-1
J gene: TRBJ2-1

CDR3 protein: CASSPVGGNQETQYF
D gene: .
V gene: TRBV7-2
J gene: TRBJ2-5

CDR3 protein: CASSSGLAGEQETQYF
D gene: TRBD2
V gene: TRBV7-9
J gene: TRBJ2-5

CDR3 protein: CASSFPRGGETQYF
D gene: .
V gene: TRBV12-3/TRBV12-4
J gene: TRBJ2-5

CDR3 protein: CASSLSFDTDTQYF
D gene: .
V gene: TRBV11-2
J gene: TRBJ2-3

CDR3 protein: CASRPGRQTDTQYF
D gene: .
V gene: TRBV12-3/TRBV12-4
J gene: TRBJ2-3

CDR3 protein: CASRVHEAKNIQYF
D gene: .
V gene: TRBV2
J gene: TRBJ2-4

CDR3 protein: CASSQVLSGNTQYF
D gene: .
V gene: TRBV3-1
J gene: TRBJ2-3

CDR3 protein: CASSDYGTGYEKLFF
D gene: TRBD1
V gene: TRBV2
J gene: TRBJ1-4

CDR3 protein: CATSRVRDEQFF
D gene: .
V gene: TRBV15
J gene: TRBJ2-1

CDR3 protein: CASSKGQENTEAFF
D gene: TRBD1
V gene: TRBV5-1
J gene: TRBJ1-1

CDR3 protein: CASNTEGLGEAFF
D gene: .
V gene: TRBV5-1
J gene: TRBJ1-1

CDR3 protein: CAISDKGGSEQFF
D gene: .
V gene: TRBV10-3
J gene: TRBJ2-1

CDR3 protein: CASSFVDGRQETQYF
D gene: .
V gene: TRBV5-5
J gene: TRBJ2-5

CDR3 protein: CASTSLAGVRDTQYF
D gene: TRBD2
V gene: TRBV28
J gene: TRBJ2-3

CDR3 protein: CSARDPWTGWDGYTF
D gene: TRBD1
V gene: TRBV20-1
J gene: TRBJ1-2

CDR3 protein: CASSLAGDRDYGYTF
D gene: TRBD1
V gene: TRBV5-1
J gene: TRBJ1-2

CDR3 protein: CASSPRSGDSPLHF
D gene: .
V gene: TRBV12-3/TRBV12-4
J gene: TRBJ1-6

CDR3 protein: CASSQGPTLYEQYF
D gene: .
V gene: TRBV3-1
J gene: TRBJ2-7

CDR3 protein: CVSSLAGTSIVGNEQFF
D gene: TRBD2
V gene: TRBV7-2
J gene: TRBJ2-1

CDR3 protein: CSLLAGDTGELFF
D gene: TRBD2
V gene: TRBV20-1
J gene: TRBJ2-2

CDR3 protein: CASSMRGAVGSTDTQYF
D gene: .
V gene: TRBV19
J gene: TRBJ2-3

CDR3 protein: CSARVRASDEQFF
D gene: .
V gene: TRBV20-1
J gene: TRBJ2-1

CDR3 protein: CASSLADRVEGGNQPQHF
D gene: TRBD1
V gene: TRBV9
J gene: TRBJ1-5

CDR3 protein: CSAGSGGASEQFF
D gene: TRBD2
V gene: TRBV20-1
J gene: TRBJ2-1

CDR3 protein: CASRRGKANYGYTF
D gene: .
V gene: TRBV2
J gene: TRBJ1-2

CDR3 protein: CSVEASLLRGYTF
D gene: .
V gene: TRBV29-1
J gene: TRBJ1-2

CDR3 protein: CAISETGGSGANVLTF
D gene: TRBD1
V gene: TRBV10-3
J gene: TRBJ2-6

CDR3 protein: CTSRIAGGPTDTQYF
D gene: TRBD2
V gene: TRBV5-1
J gene: TRBJ2-3

CDR3 protein: CASNLGTEETQYF
D gene: .
V gene: TRBV21-1
J gene: .

CDR3 protein: CASSKGLAGAYEQYF
D gene: TRBD2
V gene: TRBV12-3/TRBV12-4
J gene: TRBJ2-7

CDR3 protein: CASSFPGLAGGSWETQYF
D gene: TRBD2
V gene: TRBV12-3/TRBV12-4
J gene: TRBJ2-5

CDR3 protein: CASSLGTSGGGVDTQYF
D gene: TRBD2
V gene: TRBV7-2
J gene: TRBJ2-3

CDR3 protein: CASSPRHRLRQFF
D gene: .
V gene: TRBV18
J gene: TRBJ2-1

CDR3 protein: CASSSGPRNTEAFF
D gene: .
V gene: TRBV7-9
J gene: TRBJ1-1

CDR3 protein: CASSSPPHYEQYF
D gene: .
V gene: TRBV12-3/TRBV12-4
J gene: TRBJ2-7

CDR3 protein: CASSSNFQQFF
D gene: .
V gene: TRBV5-1
J gene: TRBJ2-1

CDR3 protein: CSVLTAGGSSYNEQFF
D gene: TRBD2
V gene: TRBV29-1
J gene: TRBJ2-1